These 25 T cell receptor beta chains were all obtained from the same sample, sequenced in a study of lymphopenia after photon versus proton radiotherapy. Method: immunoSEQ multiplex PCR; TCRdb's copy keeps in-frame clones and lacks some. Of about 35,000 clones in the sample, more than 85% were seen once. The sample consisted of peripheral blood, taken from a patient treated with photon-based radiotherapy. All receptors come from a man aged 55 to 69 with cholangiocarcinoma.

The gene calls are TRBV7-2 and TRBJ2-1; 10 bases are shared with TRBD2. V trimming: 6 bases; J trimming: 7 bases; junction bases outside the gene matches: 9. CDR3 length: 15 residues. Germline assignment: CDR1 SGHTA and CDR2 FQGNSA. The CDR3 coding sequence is TGTGCCAGCAGACCCAGCGGGAGGGCCCGAAATGAGCAGTTCTTC. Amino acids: CASRPSGRARNEQFF.

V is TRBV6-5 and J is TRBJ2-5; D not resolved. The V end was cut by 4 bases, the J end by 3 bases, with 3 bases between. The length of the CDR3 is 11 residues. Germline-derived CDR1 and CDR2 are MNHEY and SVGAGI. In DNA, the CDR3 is TGTGCCAGCAGTTTTAAAGAGACCCAGTACTTC. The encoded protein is CASSFKETQYF.

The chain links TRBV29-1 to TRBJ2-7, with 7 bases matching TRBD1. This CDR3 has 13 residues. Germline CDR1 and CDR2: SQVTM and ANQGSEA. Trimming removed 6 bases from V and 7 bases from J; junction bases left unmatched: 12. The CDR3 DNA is TGCAGCGTCCAATTGACAGGGTCTGGGGAGCAGTACTTC. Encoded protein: CSVQLTGSGEQYF.

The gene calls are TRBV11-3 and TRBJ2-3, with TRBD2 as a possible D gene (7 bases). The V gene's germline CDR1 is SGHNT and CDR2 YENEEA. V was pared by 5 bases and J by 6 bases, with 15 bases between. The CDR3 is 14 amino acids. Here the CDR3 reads CASSTRGGGDTQYF. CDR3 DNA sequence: TGTGCCAGCAGCACAAGGGGGGGCGGGGATACGCAGTATTTT.

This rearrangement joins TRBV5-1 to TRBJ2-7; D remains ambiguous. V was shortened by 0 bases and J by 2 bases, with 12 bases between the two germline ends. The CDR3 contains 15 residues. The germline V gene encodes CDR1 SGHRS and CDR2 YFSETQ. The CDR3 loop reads CASSLEGWPPYEQYF. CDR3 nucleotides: TGCGCCAGCAGCTTGGAAGGTTGGCCCCCCTACGAGCAGTACTTC.

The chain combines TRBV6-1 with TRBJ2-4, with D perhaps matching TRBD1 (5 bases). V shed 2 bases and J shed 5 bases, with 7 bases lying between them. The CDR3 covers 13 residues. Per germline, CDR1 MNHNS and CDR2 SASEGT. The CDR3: CASSETRENIQYF. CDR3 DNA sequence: TGTGCCAGCAGTGAAACCAGGGAAAACATTCAGTACTTC.

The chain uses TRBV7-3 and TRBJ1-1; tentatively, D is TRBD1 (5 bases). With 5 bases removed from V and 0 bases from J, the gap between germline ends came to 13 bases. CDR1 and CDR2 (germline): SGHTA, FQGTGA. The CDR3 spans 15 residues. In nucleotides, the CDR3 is TGTGCCAGCAGCCAATGGGGACGGTTGAACACTGAAGCTTTCTTT. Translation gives CASSQWGRLNTEAFF.

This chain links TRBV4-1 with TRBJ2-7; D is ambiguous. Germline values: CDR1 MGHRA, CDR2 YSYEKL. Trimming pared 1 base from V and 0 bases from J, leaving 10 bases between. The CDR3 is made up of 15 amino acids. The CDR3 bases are TGCGCCAGCAGCCAAGGAGTCGGACCCTCCTACGAGCAGTACTTC. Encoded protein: CASSQGVGPSYEQYF.

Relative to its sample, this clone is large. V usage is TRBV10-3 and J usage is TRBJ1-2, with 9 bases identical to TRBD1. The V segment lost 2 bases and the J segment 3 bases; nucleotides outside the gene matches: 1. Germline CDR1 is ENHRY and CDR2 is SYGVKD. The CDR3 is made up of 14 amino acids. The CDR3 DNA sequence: TGTGCCATCAGTGAGACAGGGGGCGACTATGGCTACACCTTC. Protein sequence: CAISETGGDYGYTF.

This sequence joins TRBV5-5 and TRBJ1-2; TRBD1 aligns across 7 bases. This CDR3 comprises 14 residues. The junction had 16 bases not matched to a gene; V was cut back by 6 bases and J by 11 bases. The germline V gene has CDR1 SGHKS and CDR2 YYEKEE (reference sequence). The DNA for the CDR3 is TGTGCCAGCACCAAGGGAGGGGGCGAGACAGATTACACCTTC. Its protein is CASTKGGGETDYTF.

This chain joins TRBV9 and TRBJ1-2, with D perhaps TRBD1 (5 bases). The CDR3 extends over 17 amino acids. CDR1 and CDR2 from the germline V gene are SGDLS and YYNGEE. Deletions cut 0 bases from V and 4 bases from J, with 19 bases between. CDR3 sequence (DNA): TGTGCCAGCAGCGTAGCAACAGGACGGGGCGGGCTCTATGGCTACACCTTC. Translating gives CASSVATGRGGLYGYTF. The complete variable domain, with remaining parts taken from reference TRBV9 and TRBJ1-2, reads DSGVTQTPKHLITATGQRVTLRCSPRSGDLSVYWYQQSLDQGLQFLIQYYNGEERAKGNILERFSAQQFPDLHSELNLSSLELGDSALYFCASSVATGRGGLYGYTFGSGTRLTVV.

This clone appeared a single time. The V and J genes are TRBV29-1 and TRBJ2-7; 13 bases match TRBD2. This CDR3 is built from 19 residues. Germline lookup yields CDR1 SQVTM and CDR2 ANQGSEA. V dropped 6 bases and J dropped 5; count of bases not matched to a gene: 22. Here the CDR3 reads CSVGTGGLAGSRANDEQYF. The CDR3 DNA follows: TGCAGCGTGGGGACAGGGGGACTAGCGGGGTCCAGGGCGAATGACGAGCAGTACTTC.

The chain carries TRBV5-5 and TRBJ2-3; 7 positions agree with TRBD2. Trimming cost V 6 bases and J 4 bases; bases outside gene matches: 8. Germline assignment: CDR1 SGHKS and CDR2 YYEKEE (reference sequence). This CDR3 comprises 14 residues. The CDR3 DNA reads TGTGCCAGCACCCGGAGGGAGGGGCCAGATACGCAGTATTTT. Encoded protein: CASTRREGPDTQYF.

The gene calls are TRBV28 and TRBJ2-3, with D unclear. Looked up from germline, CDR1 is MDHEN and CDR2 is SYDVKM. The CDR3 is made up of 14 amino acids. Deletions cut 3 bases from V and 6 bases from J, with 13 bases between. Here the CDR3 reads CASSFFSAQDTQYF. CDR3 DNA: TGTGCCAGCAGTTTCTTCTCCGCTCAGGATACGCAGTATTTT. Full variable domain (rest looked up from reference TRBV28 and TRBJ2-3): DVKVTQSSRYLVKRTGEKVFLECVQDMDHENMFWYRQDPGLGLRLIYFSYDVKMKEKGDIPEGYSVSREKKERFSLILESASTNQTSMYLCASSFFSAQDTQYFGPGTRLTVL.

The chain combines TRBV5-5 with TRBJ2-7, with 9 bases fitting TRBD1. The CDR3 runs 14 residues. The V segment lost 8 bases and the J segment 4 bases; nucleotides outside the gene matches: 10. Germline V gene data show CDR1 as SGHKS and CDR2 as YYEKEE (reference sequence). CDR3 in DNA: TGTGCCAGTGAATTGGGACAGGGCCTTTACGAGCAGTACTTC. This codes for CASELGQGLYEQYF.

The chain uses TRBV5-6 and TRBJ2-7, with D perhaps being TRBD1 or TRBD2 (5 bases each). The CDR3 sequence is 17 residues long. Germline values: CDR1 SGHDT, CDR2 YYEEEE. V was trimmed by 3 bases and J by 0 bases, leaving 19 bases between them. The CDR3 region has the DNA TGTGCCAGCAGCTCCCACCCAGGGAGCCGATACTCCTACGAGCAGTACTTC. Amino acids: CASSSHPGSRYSYEQYF.

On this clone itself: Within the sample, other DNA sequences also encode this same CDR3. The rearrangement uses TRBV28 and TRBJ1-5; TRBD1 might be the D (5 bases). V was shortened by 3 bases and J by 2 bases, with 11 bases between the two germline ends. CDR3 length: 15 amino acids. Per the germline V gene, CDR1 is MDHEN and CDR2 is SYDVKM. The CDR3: CASSFVRGGNQPQHF. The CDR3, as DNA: TGTGCCAGCAGTTTCGTTAGGGGTGGCAATCAGCCCCAGCATTTT.

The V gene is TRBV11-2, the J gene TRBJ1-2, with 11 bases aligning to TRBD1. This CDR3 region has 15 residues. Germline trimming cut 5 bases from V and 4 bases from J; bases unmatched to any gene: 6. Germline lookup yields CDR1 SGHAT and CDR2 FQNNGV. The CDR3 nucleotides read TGTGCCAGCAGCCCCGGGACAGGGGGTTTCTATGGCTACACCTTC. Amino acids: CASSPGTGGFYGYTF.

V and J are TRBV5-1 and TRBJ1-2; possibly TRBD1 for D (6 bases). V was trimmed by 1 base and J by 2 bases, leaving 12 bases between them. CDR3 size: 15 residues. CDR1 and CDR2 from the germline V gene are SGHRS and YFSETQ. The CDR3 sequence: CASSLFTGMNYGYTF. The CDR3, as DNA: TGCGCCAGCAGCTTGTTTACAGGGATGAACTATGGCTACACCTTC.

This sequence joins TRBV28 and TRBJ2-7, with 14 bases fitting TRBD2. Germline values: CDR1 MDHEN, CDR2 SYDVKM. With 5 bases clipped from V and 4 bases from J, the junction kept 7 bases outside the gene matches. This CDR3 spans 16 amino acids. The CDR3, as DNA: TGTGCCAGCAGTATACTGGGACTAGCGGGAGTTTACGAGCAGTACTTC. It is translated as CASSILGLAGVYEQYF.

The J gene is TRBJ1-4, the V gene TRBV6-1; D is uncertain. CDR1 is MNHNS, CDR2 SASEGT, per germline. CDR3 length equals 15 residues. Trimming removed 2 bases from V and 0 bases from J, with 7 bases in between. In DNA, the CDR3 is TGTGCCAGCAGTGAACTCAGAGCAACTAATGAAAAACTGTTTTTT. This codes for CASSELRATNEKLFF.

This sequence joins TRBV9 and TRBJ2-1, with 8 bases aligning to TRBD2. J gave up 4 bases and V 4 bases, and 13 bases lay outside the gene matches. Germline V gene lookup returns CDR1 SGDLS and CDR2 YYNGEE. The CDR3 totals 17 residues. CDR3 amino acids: CASSRVDSGVTYNEQFF. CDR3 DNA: TGTGCCAGCAGCCGGGTTGATAGCGGGGTAACGTACAATGAGCAGTTCTTC.

Written as DNA, the CDR3 is TGTGCCAGCAGTATTAGCGGGAGGGATATCCTATCCTACAATGAGCAGTTCTTC. Its protein is CASSISGRDILSYNEQFF. This sequence joins TRBV7-6 and TRBJ2-1; 11 bases line up with TRBD2. The CDR3 has 18 residues. Germline loops: CDR1 SGHVS, CDR2 FNYEAQ. V trimming: 6 bases; J trimming: 1 base; junction bases outside the gene matches: 11.

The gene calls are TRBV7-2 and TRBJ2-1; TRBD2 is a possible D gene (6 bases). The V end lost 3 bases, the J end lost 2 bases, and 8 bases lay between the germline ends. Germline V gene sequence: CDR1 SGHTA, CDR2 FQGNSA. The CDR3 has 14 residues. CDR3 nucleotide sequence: TGTGCCAGCAGCTTGGGACTGGCCTACAATGAGCAGTTCTTC. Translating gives CASSLGLAYNEQFF.

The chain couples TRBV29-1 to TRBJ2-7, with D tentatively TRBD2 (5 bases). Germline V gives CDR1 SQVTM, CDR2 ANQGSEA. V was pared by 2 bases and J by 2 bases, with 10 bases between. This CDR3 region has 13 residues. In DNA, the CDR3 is TGCAGCGTTGAATCGGACGGGGCCTACGAGCAGTACTTC. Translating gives CSVESDGAYEQYF.